The rows below give T cell receptor beta chains drawn from one sample of a study of shared clonotypes between healthy human individuals. The data were produced by immunoSEQ multiplex PCR, yet TCRdb's version contains in-frame clones alone and is incomplete. Among more than 2,000,000 clones, 93% were seen once, and the ten largest hold approximately 0.4%. Sequenced material: naive CD4+ T cells from PBMCs. These receptors all stem from a man aged 18 to 30 in good health. Some clones in this sample may be carry-over from other donors' samples. Each CDR3 is given without its conserved first and last residue.

CDR3,V
ASSLDGGTGLSYNEQF,TRBV11-2
ASTNRRDRGYNEQF,TRBV11-2
ASSQGPSGAPETQY,TRBV4-2
ASSQDRWDADTQY,TRBV4-1
ASSWTALEAQY,TRBV5-1
ASSGGLVPYNEQF,TRBV18
AISESDGSNQPQH,TRBV10-3
AISPQIGSNTGELF,TRBV10-3
AIHRRNTGELF,TRBV6-1
ASSLIRGRVNTEAF,TRBV7-3
ASSDGRGRYNSPLH,TRBV6-1
ASSSNVPPETQY,TRBV11-2
ASSVGWTSGYEQY,TRBV9
ASSIDGNTEAF,TRBV7-9
ASSPPSQGDTQY,TRBV18
SASGRQPQH,TRBV20-1
ADREYGDTQY,TRBV5-4
ASSLSGQSYEQY,TRBV5-1
ASSQGYAEKLF,TRBV19
ASSLAAAYEQY,TRBV11-2
ASSVRLAGERNTQY,TRBV5-1
ASKLREAPNEQF,TRBV2
ASSYSYSSNQPQH,TRBV6-5